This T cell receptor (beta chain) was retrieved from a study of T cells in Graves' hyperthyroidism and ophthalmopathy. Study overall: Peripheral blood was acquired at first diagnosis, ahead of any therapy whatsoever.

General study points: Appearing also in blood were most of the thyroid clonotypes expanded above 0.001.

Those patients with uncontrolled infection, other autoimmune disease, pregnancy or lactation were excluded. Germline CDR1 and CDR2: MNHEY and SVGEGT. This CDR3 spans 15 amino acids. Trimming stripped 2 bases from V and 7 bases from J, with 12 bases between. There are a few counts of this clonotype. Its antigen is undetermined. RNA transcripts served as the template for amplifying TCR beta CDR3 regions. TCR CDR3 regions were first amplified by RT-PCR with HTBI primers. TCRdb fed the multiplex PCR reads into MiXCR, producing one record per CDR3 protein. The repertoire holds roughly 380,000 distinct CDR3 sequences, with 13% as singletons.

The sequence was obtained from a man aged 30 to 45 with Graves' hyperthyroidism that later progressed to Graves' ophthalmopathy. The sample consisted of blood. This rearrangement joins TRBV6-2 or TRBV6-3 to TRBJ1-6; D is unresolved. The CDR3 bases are TGTGCCAGCAGTTACCGCCCGAAGGGCAATTCACCCCTCCACTTT. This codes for CASSYRPKGNSPLHF.